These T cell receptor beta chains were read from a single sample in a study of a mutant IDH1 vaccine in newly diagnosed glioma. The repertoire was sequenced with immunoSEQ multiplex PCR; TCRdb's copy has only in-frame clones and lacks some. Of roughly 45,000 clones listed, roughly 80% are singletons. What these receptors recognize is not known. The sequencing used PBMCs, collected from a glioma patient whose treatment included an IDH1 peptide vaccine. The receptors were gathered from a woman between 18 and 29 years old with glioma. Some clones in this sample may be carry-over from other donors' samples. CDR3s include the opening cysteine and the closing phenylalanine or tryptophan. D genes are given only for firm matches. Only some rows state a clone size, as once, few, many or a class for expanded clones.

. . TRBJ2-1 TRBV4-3 CASSQEVGRVYNEQFF TGCGCCAGCAGCCAAGAGGTCGGCAGGGTCTACAATGAGCAGTTCTTC
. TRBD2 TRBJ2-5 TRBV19 CASNGGRAGETQYF TGTGCCAGTAATGGCGGGAGGGCTGGAGAGACCCAGTACTTC
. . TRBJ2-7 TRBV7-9 CASSLGTVSYEQYF TGTGCCAGCAGCTTAGGGACAGTTTCCTACGAGCAGTACTTC
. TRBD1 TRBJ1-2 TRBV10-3 CAISETGGFDGYTF TGTGCCATCAGTGAAACAGGGGGTTTCGACGGCTACACCTTC
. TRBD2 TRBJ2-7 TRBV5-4 CASSSRLAGGPGEQYF TGTGCCAGCAGCTCTAGACTAGCGGGAGGGCCGGGGGAGCAGTACTTC
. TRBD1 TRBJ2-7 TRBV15 CATSAPGAWTGWNEQYF TGTGCCACCAGCGCCCCAGGGGCATGGACAGGGTGGAACGAGCAGTACTTC
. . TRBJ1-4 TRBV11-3 CASSPGRVNEKLFF TGTGCCAGCAGCCCGGGGCGGGTTAATGAAAAACTGTTTTTT
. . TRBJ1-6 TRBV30 CAWSVKRGGAGNSPLHF TGTGCCTGGAGTGTTAAAAGGGGAGGGGCGGGGAATTCACCCCTCCACTTT
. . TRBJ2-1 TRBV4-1 CASSQAGSSYNEQFF TGCGCCAGCAGCCAAGCGGGGAGCTCCTACAATGAGCAGTTCTTC
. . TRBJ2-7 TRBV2 CASGSGQQYF TGTGCCAGCGGTTCCGGACAGCAGTACTTC
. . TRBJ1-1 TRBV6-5 CASSYGGLGNTEAFF TGTGCCAGCAGTTACGGCGGACTAGGGAACACTGAAGCTTTCTTT
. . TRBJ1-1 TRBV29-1 CSVSTGITEAFF TGCAGCGTCAGTACAGGTATCACTGAAGCTTTCTTT
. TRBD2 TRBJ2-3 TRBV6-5 CASGPSGASTDTQYF TGTGCCAGCGGGCCCAGCGGGGCTAGCACAGATACGCAGTATTTT
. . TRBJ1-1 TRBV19 CASSIRRQHTEAFF TGTGCCAGTAGTATTAGGCGACAACACACTGAAGCTTTCTTT
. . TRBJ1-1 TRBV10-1 CASSEVTEAFF TGCGCCAGCAGTGAGGTCACCGAAGCTTTCTTT
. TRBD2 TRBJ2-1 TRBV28 CASSLTLAEQDNEQFF TGTGCCAGCAGTTTAACACTAGCGGAGCAAGACAATGAGCAGTTCTTC
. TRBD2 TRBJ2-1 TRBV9 CASSVGGGEQFF TGTGCCAGCAGCGTAGGGGGGGGTGAGCAGTTCTTC
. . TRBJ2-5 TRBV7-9 CTSSLQPWETQYF TGTACCAGCAGCTTACAACCTTGGGAGACCCAGTACTTC
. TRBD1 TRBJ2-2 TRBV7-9 CASSPQARQGNTGELFF TGTGCCAGCAGCCCCCAGGCCCGACAGGGGAACACCGGGGAGCTGTTTTTT
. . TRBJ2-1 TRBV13 CASSQAGNEQFF TGTGCCAGCAGCCAGGCGGGCAATGAGCAGTTCTTC
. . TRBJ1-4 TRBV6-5 CASKLYGPSEKLFF TGTGCCAGCAAGCTTTATGGACCCTCGGAAAAACTGTTTTTT
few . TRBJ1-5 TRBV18 CASSPPGSVGPHQPQHF TGTGCCAGCTCACCACCCGGAAGTGTTGGGCCACATCAGCCCCAGCATTTT
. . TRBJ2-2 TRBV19 CASTTTIGELFF TGTGCCAGTACCACGACTATCGGGGAGCTGTTTTTT
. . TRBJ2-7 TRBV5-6 CASSLTGRSYEQYF TGTGCCAGCAGCTTGACAGGGAGGTCCTACGAGCAGTACTTC
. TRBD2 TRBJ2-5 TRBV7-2 CASSRLAGETQYF TGTGCCAGCAGCCGACTAGCGGGGGAGACCCAGTACTTC
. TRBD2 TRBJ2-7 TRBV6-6 CASTPTGGPYEQYF TGTGCCAGCACTCCGACGGGGGGTCCCTACGAGCAGTACTTC
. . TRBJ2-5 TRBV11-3 CASSPPRSEETQYF TGTGCCAGCAGCCCCCCGAGATCCGAAGAGACCCAGTACTTC